This TCR beta chain was captured by sequencing in a study of blood T cell repertoires in COVID-19. Study as a whole: COVID-19 samples collected from the United States, Italy and Spain covered acute and convalescent phases.

Per the original methods: Counts of nucleated cells, estimated from reference gene primer amplification, were obtained. Profiled with immunoSEQ multiplex PCR; TCRdb holds only in-frame clones, not every one. V and J calls and clone size come straight from that table; D and trimming were deduced from the DNA. This sample carries roughly 280,000 clones, about nine tenths of them seen once, and the ten largest clones take approximately 11%. Trimming cost V 1 base and J 4 bases, with 4 bases left between them. Germline V lookup: CDR1 LGHDT, CDR2 YNNKEL (reference sequence). This CDR3 region has 13 residues.

The clonotype comes from a woman aged 30 to 39 with COVID-19, enrolled during active disease. Sequenced input: peripheral blood. V is TRBV3-1 (or the pseudogene TRBV3-2) and J is TRBJ1-4; no definite D call. This CDR3 reads CASSQALNEKLFF. DNA for the CDR3: TGTGCCAGCAGCCAAGCCCTTAATGAAAAACTGTTTTTT.